The 25 T cell receptor beta chains below were found in one sample sequenced in a study of CD8+ T cells in alopecia areata. TCR sequencing used cDNA made by reverse transcription of extracted RNA. Data came from immunoSEQ multiplex PCR; TCRdb stores just in-frame clones and leaves some out. The sample has some 150,000 clones; 45% to 60% are singletons. The sample in question was CD8+ T cells sorted from blood, obtained at week 0. The receptors originated from a human donor with alopecia areata.

The chain carries TRBV7-8 and TRBJ2-3; TRBD1 matches at 7 bases. The CDR3 contains 15 residues. Germline V lookup: CDR1 SGHVS, CDR2 FQNEAQ. V trimming: 6 bases; J trimming: 0 bases; junction bases outside the gene matches: 6. CDR3: CASSPPGQSTDTQYF. The CDR3 DNA follows: TGTGCCAGCAGTCCTCCGGGACAGAGCACAGATACGCAGTATTTT.

In this sample, this clone turned up a few times. This chain uses TRBV7-2 with TRBJ1-1; D gene ambiguous. V gave up 3 bases and J gave up 6 bases, with 20 bases separating them. Germline V gene sequence: CDR1 SGHTA, CDR2 FQGNSA. CDR3 length: 16 amino acids. Here the CDR3 DNA reads TGTGCCAGCAGCTTCCCGCCCCATGTGACCGGCCCTGAAGCTTTCTTT. Translating gives CASSFPPHVTGPEAFF.

The chain is built from TRBV9 and TRBJ2-3; D ambiguous. Germline V gene lookup returns CDR1 SGDLS and CDR2 YYNGEE. Trimming took 0 bases from V and 6 from J, leaving 2 bases between them. The CDR3 is made up of 11 amino acids. The CDR3 bases are TGTGCCAGCAGCGTAGGCGATACGCAGTATTTT. It is translated as CASSVGDTQYF.

The V gene is TRBV30, the J gene TRBJ2-6; 8 nucleotides match TRBD1. CDR3 length: 15 amino acids. Germline V lookup: CDR1 GTSNPN, CDR2 SVGIG (reference sequence). The ends lost 5 bases at V and 0 bases at J; junction bases unmatched: 3. CDR3 nucleotide sequence: TGTGCCTGGGGACAGGGCTTCTCTGGGGCCAACGTCCTGACTTTC. Its protein product is CAWGQGFSGANVLTF.

This clone was seen more than once but under ten times. This chain uses TRBV4-1 with TRBJ1-2, with 10 nucleotides matching TRBD1. With 4 bases clipped from V and 4 bases from J, the junction kept 3 bases outside the gene matches. This CDR3 is built from 14 residues. Germline CDR1 and CDR2: MGHRA and YSYEKL. This CDR3 is CASSPGTGAYGYTF. The CDR3 DNA is TGCGCCAGCAGCCCGGGGACAGGGGCCTATGGCTACACCTTC.

This chain uses TRBV19 with TRBJ2-1; D is uncertain. CDR1 and CDR2 (germline): LNHDA, SQIVND (reference sequence). The CDR3 length is 11 residues. The germline V and J ends were trimmed by 11 bases and 4 bases, with 9 bases remaining between them. The CDR3 bases are TGTGCCGTGGAAGTATACAATGAGCAGTTCTTC. Translating gives CAVEVYNEQFF.

As to this clone: Other nucleotide sequences from this sample produce the same CDR3. The chain carries TRBV30 and TRBJ2-7; D ambiguous. V was pared by 1 base and J by 3 bases, with 7 bases between. The CDR3 contains 12 residues. Per the germline V gene, CDR1 is GTSNPN and CDR2 is SVGIG (reference sequence). CDR3 amino acids: CAWSEGGYEQYF. The CDR3 DNA follows: TGTGCCTGGAGTGAGGGCGGCTACGAGCAGTACTTC.

CDR3 nucleotide sequence: TGTGCCAGCAGTTCTGCCGGGAAAGACTACGAGCAGTACTTC. It translates to CASSSAGKDYEQYF. The chain employs TRBV5-4 and TRBJ2-7; D perhaps matches TRBD2 (5 bases). The CDR3 has 14 amino acids. Germline CDR1 and CDR2: SGHNT and YYREEE (reference sequence). Trimming took 5 bases from V and 3 from J, leaving 15 bases between them.

This clone was seen a few times. The gene calls are TRBV14 and TRBJ2-7, with 10 positions matching TRBD1. The junction had 5 bases not matched to a gene; V was cut back by 0 bases and J by 3 bases. The CDR3 runs to 16 residues. Germline CDR1 reads SGHDN; CDR2 reads FVKESK. CDR3 residues: CASSQDRGTGDYEQYF. The CDR3 coding sequence is TGTGCCAGCAGCCAAGATAGGGGGACAGGGGACTACGAGCAGTACTTC.

V usage is TRBV4-1 and J usage is TRBJ2-7; possibly TRBD1 for D (6 bases). From germline, CDR1 is MGHRA and CDR2 YSYEKL. The CDR3 has 14 residues. V lost 1 base to trimming and J lost 6 bases, with 13 bases between them. CDR3 nucleotides: TGCGCCAGCAGCCAAGGTGTCAGGGGAACCGAGCAGTACTTC. It specifies CASSQGVRGTEQYF.

The chain uses TRBV4-1 and TRBJ1-2; D gene unclear. The CDR3 spans 15 residues. Trimming left V 0 bases short and J 8 bases short, with 16 bases between. Germline V gene data show CDR1 as MGHRA and CDR2 as YSYEKL. The CDR3 region is CASSQDPVAGLGYTF. In nucleotides, the CDR3 is TGCGCCAGCAGCCAAGACCCCGTGGCGGGTTTAGGCTACACCTTC.

The J gene is TRBJ2-7, the V gene TRBV9; D ambiguous. Germline CDR1 SGDLS, CDR2 YYNGEE. The CDR3 runs to 15 residues. V was pared by 3 bases and J by 3 bases, with 16 bases between. The CDR3 bases are TGTGCCAGCAGCGAGAAGGCGTCCGGTCACTACGAGCAGTACTTC. Protein sequence: CASSEKASGHYEQYF.

J is TRBJ2-2 and V is TRBV4-3, with a tentative D call TRBD2 (5 bases). Per the germline V gene, CDR1 is LGHNA and CDR2 is YSLEER. Trimming removed 0 bases at V and 6 bases at J, with 8 bases between. CDR3 size: 14 residues. CDR3 amino acids: CASSQDGSAGELFF. The CDR3 nucleotides read TGCGCCAGCAGCCAAGATGGGAGCGCCGGGGAGCTGTTTTTT.

The count of this clone is one. Other DNA variants within this sample encode the same CDR3. V and J are TRBV13 and TRBJ2-7; D gene uncertain. This CDR3 is built from 12 residues. Trimming left V 5 bases short and J 0 bases short, with 5 bases between. Germline V gene lookup returns CDR1 PRHDT and CDR2 FYEKMQ (reference sequence). Here the CDR3 reads CASSQSSYEQYF. The CDR3 bases are TGTGCCAGCAGCCAGAGCTCCTACGAGCAGTACTTC. Supplemented by reference TRBV13 and TRBJ2-7, the full variable domain reads AAGVIQSPRHLIKEKRETATLKCYPIPRHDTVYWYQQGPGQDPQFLISFYEKMQSDKGSIPDRFSAQQFSDYHSELNMSSLELGDSALYFCASSQSSYEQYFGPGTRLTVT.

This clone was picked up a small number of times. The chain uses TRBV15 and TRBJ2-3, with D possibly called TRBD1 or TRBD2 (5 bases each). Germline CDR1 LNHNV, CDR2 YYDKDF (reference sequence). V lost 4 bases to trimming and J lost 0 bases, with 11 bases between them. The CDR3 covers 15 residues. The CDR3 DNA follows: TGTGCCACCAGCATCGGGACGGTTAGCACAGATACGCAGTATTTT. Translation gives CATSIGTVSTDTQYF.

This chain joins TRBV27 and TRBJ2-7; 7 nucleotides agree with TRBD2. With 4 bases clipped from V and 3 bases from J, the junction kept 3 bases outside the gene matches. Looked up from germline, CDR1 is MNHEY and CDR2 is SMNVEV (reference sequence). CDR3 length: 13 amino acids. For the CDR3, the DNA is TGTGCCAGCAGTTGGGCTAGCGGCTACGAGCAGTACTTC. Its translation is CASSWASGYEQYF.

The chain employs TRBV5-1 and TRBJ2-7; 8 bases are a match to TRBD1. V dropped 0 bases and J dropped 3; count of bases not matched to a gene: 8. Germline V gene lookup returns CDR1 SGHRS and CDR2 YFSETQ. The CDR3 contains 16 residues. The CDR3 sequence: CASSLAYDRGDYEQYF. The CDR3 nucleotides read TGCGCCAGCAGCTTGGCCTATGACAGGGGCGACTACGAGCAGTACTTC.

This sequence joins TRBV7-2 and TRBJ1-5; 8 nucleotides align to TRBD1. Unmatched junction bases numbered 7, after V lost 5 bases and J lost 4 bases. This CDR3 is 15 amino acids long. CDR1 is SGHTA, CDR2 FQGNSA, per germline. The CDR3 loop is CASSTRTGRNQPQHF. The CDR3 coding sequence is TGTGCCAGCAGCACCCGGACAGGGAGGAATCAGCCCCAGCATTTT.

The chain has TRBV5-6 and TRBJ2-3; a weak D match, TRBD1 (6 bases). Germline CDR1 is SGHDT and CDR2 is YYEEEE. Deletions cut 4 bases from V and 6 bases from J, with 9 bases between. CDR3 length: 12 amino acids. The CDR3 region has the DNA TGTGCCAGCAGCCCAACAGGGGATACGCAGTATTTT. This translates into CASSPTGDTQYF. The full variable domain, in which reference TRBV5-6 and TRBJ2-3 provide the parts outside the CDR3, is DAGVTQSPTHLIKTRGQQVTLRCSPKSGHDTVSWYQQALGQGPQFIFQYYEEEERQRGNFPDRFSGHQFPNYSSELNVNALLLGDSALYLCASSPTGDTQYFGPGTRLTVL.

The chain links TRBV11-2 to TRBJ2-5; weak D call: TRBD2 (6 bases). The CDR3 spans 16 residues. V dropped 3 bases and J dropped 2 bases, with 16 bases sitting between them. Looked up from germline, CDR1 is SGHAT and CDR2 is FQNNGV. This chain's CDR3 is CASSFFRGSRQETQYF. As DNA, the CDR3 is TGTGCCAGCAGCTTTTTCCGGGGGTCCCGACAAGAGACCCAGTACTTC.

This clone was counted a few times. The chain employs TRBV10-2 and TRBJ2-2; D remains unclear. CDR3 length: 10 amino acids. V lost 8 bases and J 6 bases, leaving 4 bases between the germline ends. Germline values: CDR1 WSHSY, CDR2 SAAADI. DNA of the CDR3: TGCGCCAGCGGTTCCGGGGAGCTGTTTTTT. Protein product: CASGSGELFF.

The chain has TRBV14 and TRBJ1-6; D remains unclear. CDR1 and CDR2 (germline): SGHDN, FVKESK. Deletions cut 0 bases from V and 10 bases from J, with 13 bases between. The CDR3 totals 15 residues. As DNA, the CDR3 is TGTGCCAGCAGCCAAGATGGGGTCTGGAACTCACCCCTCCACTTT. This sequence encodes CASSQDGVWNSPLHF.

The chain joins TRBV2 to TRBJ1-5; D is ambiguous. CDR1 is SNHLY and CDR2 is FYNNEI in the germline V gene. Trimming left V 4 bases short and J 2 bases short, with 12 bases between. This CDR3 has 15 residues. In DNA, the CDR3 is TGTGCCAGCAGTGTTGCGACCCTTGGCAATCAGCCCCAGCATTTT. Translating gives CASSVATLGNQPQHF.

This chain uses TRBV2 with TRBJ2-1; 9 bases align to TRBD2. Germline CDR1 is SNHLY and CDR2 is FYNNEI. The CDR3 spans 16 residues. V shed 6 bases and J 7 bases; nucleotides not matched to a gene: 13. The CDR3 reads CASRGPGAGGRNEQFF. CDR3 nucleotides: TGTGCCAGCAGGGGCCCCGGGGCGGGGGGGCGAAATGAGCAGTTCTTC. Complete variable domain (other parts from reference TRBV2 and TRBJ2-1): EPEVTQTPSHQVTQMGQEVILRCVPISNHLYFYWYRQILGQKVEFLVSFYNNEISEKSEIFDDQFSVERPDGSNFTLKIRSTKLEDSAMYFCASRGPGAGGRNEQFFGPGTRLTVL.

V gene TRBV4-3 combines with J gene TRBJ1-2, with D perhaps matching TRBD1 (6 bases). CDR3 length: 15 residues. Germline V CDR1 and CDR2: LGHNA, YSLEER. Deletions cut 2 bases from V and 3 bases from J, with 13 bases between. The CDR3 sequence is CASSQQQGGDYGYTF. The CDR3 nucleotides read TGCGCCAGCAGCCAACAACAGGGAGGAGACTATGGCTACACCTTC.